Each of the 10 T cell receptor beta chains below was sequenced from the same sample in a study of low-dose radiotherapy and immunotherapy resistance in tumors. Time point: before trial treatment. TRAV and TRBV primers primed cDNA for both TCRalpha and TCRbeta. The authors amplified TCRs for about 20 PCR cycles with a constant-region primer and a V-primer adapter. TCRdb reprocessed the reads with MiXCR, giving one entry per CDR3 protein. The sample contains approximately 70,000 distinct CDR3 sequences, around 30% of which appear only once. The source material was PBMCs, sampled before treatment. The receptors shown here come from a female donor with ovarian cancer.

This clonotype appeared a few times. The chain links TRBV7-9 to TRBJ2-5; no definite D call. V gave up 1 base and J gave up 1 base, with 13 bases separating them. Germline V gene sequence: CDR1 SEHNR, CDR2 FQNEAQ (reference sequence). The CDR3 is 16 amino acids. The CDR3 sequence: CASSLVGSQTQETQYF. The DNA of the CDR3 is TGTGCCAGCAGCTTAGTGGGCAGTCAGACCCAAGAGACCCAGTACTTC. Combining the CDR3 with reference TRBV7-9 and TRBJ2-5 gives the whole variable domain DTGVSQNPRHKITKRGQNVTFRCDPISEHNRLYWYRQTLGQGPEFLTYFQNEAQLEKSRLLSDRFSAERPKGSFSTLEIQRTEQGDSAMYLCASSLVGSQTQETQYFGPGTRLLVL.

The table lists this clonotype with a few counts. This chain links TRBV5-4 with TRBJ2-3, with D perhaps matching TRBD1 (6 bases). This CDR3 has 15 amino acids. Deletions cut 3 bases from V and 2 bases from J, with 13 bases between. Per germline, CDR1 SGHNT and CDR2 YYREEE (reference sequence). CDR3 nucleotides: TGTGCCAGCAGCTCCCGGACAGCCTCCACAGATACGCAGTATTTT. Amino acid sequence: CASSSRTASTDTQYF.

The table lists this clonotype with many counts. The rearrangement joins TRBV6-2 or TRBV6-3 to TRBJ2-2; no reliable D call. Germline V gene data show CDR1 as MNHEY and CDR2 as SVGEGT. The V and J ends lost 0 bases and 5 bases respectively, with 1 base between them. CDR3 length: 12 amino acids. The CDR3 sequence is CASSYSTGELFF. For the CDR3, the DNA is TGTGCCAGCAGTTACTCGACCGGGGAGCTGTTTTTT.

This clonotype has a handful of counts. This chain uses TRBV11-2 with TRBJ2-3; D possibly matches TRBD1 or TRBD2 (5 bases each). Germline V gene data show CDR1 as SGHAT and CDR2 as FQNNGV. The CDR3 consists of 15 residues. Trimming pared 5 bases from V and 0 bases from J, leaving 12 bases between. CDR3 sequence (DNA): TGTGCCAGCAGCCCCGGGACCCATAGCACAGATACGCAGTATTTT. Its translation is CASSPGTHSTDTQYF.

This clonotype showed up just once. The junction differs from germline at one of its ends, possibly a read error. This chain links TRBV5-1 with TRBJ1-5; D remains ambiguous. Germline V CDR1 and CDR2: SGHRS, YFSETQ. The CDR3 length is 12 residues. As DNA, the CDR3 is TGTGCCAGCAGCTTTGGGAGTCAGCCCCAGCATTTT. Translation: CASSFGSQPQHF.

This clonotype occurred many times. The chain joins TRBV6-2 or TRBV6-3 to TRBJ2-3, with a tentative D call TRBD2 (7 bases). Germline V CDR1 and CDR2: MNHEY, SVGEGT. The CDR3 loop spans 13 amino acids. The V end was cut by 7 bases, the J end by 4 bases, with 12 bases between. The CDR3 loop reads CASNRGAADTQYF. As DNA, the CDR3 is TGTGCCAGCAACCGGGGGGCAGCAGATACGCAGTATTTT.

This clonotype was observed at least ten times. V is TRBV5-4 and J is TRBJ2-7; tentatively, D is TRBD2 (6 bases). Looked up from germline, CDR1 is SGHNT and CDR2 is YYREEE (reference sequence). This CDR3 has 16 residues. V dropped 0 bases and J dropped 3 bases, with 16 bases sitting between them. CDR3 protein: CASSLGAAGSHYEQYF. The CDR3 DNA reads as TGTGCCAGCAGCTTGGGGGCGGCGGGGAGTCACTACGAGCAGTACTTC.

In this sample, this clonotype turned up once. The V gene is TRBV29-1, the J gene TRBJ2-7; D is undetermined. Germline V gene data show CDR1 as SQVTM and CDR2 as ANQGSEA. Trimming removed 5 bases from V and 2 bases from J, with 10 bases in between. The CDR3 is 12 residues long. The CDR3 spells CSVYKGTYEQYF. The CDR3 DNA sequence: TGCAGCGTTTATAAGGGAACCTACGAGCAGTACTTC.

This clonotype was picked up one time. The chain uses TRBV12-3 or TRBV12-4 and TRBJ1-3, with no clear D. There are 12 residues in the CDR3. V lost 7 bases, J lost 0 bases, and 4 bases lay in between. In DNA form, the CDR3 reads TGTGCCAGCATCAGCTCTGGAAACACCATATATTTT. Its protein product is CASISSGNTIYF.

In its sample, this clonotype was seen many times. The V gene is TRBV5-6, the J gene TRBJ2-5, with 7 bases aligning to TRBD1. The V gene end was trimmed by 3 bases and the J gene end by 2 bases; junction bases not matched to a gene: 4. The CDR3 is made up of 14 amino acids. Germline CDR1 SGHDT, CDR2 YYEEEE. The CDR3 protein is CASSSGQPQETQYF. The CDR3 nucleotides read TGTGCCAGCAGCTCGGGACAGCCACAAGAGACCCAGTACTTC. Full variable domain (rest looked up from reference TRBV5-6 and TRBJ2-5): DAGVTQSPTHLIKTRGQQVTLRCSPKSGHDTVSWYQQALGQGPQFIFQYYEEEERQRGNFPDRFSGHQFPNYSSELNVNALLLGDSALYLCASSSGQPQETQYFGPGTRLLVL.